The 16 T cell receptor beta chains in this list originate from one sample, sequenced in a study of blood T cell repertoires in COVID-19. TCRdb's copy holds only in-frame clones and misses some; the assay was immunoSEQ multiplex PCR. The sample contains roughly 200,000 clones, 87% of which appear only once. The sample was PBMCs or T cells enriched from blood (not recorded which). The receptors come from a man younger than 35 with acute COVID-19.

This chain's CDR3 is CASSILALETQYF. DNA of the CDR3: TGTGCCAGCAGTATCCTAGCTCTAGAGACCCAGTACTTC. V is TRBV6-2 or TRBV6-3 and J is TRBJ2-5; D is perhaps TRBD2 (5 bases). CDR1 and CDR2 from the germline V gene are MNHEY and SVGEGT. Trimming shortened V by 5 bases and J by 4 bases, and 11 bases separated the two germline ends. The CDR3 has 13 residues.

V usage is TRBV7-3 and J usage is TRBJ2-3; D gene ambiguous. Germline CDR1 SGHTA, CDR2 FQGTGA. With 2 bases removed from V and 1 base from J, the gap between germline ends came to 7 bases. The CDR3 loop spans 14 amino acids. The CDR3 reads CASSLAVGTDTQYF. DNA for the CDR3: TGTGCCAGCAGCTTAGCGGTCGGCACAGATACGCAGTATTTT. The full variable domain, completed using reference TRBV7-3 and TRBJ2-3, is GAGVSQTPSNKVTEKGKYVELRCDPISGHTALYWYRQSLGQGPEFLIYFQGTGAADDSGLPNDRFFAVRPEGSVSTLKIQRTERGDSAVYLCASSLAVGTDTQYFGPGTRLTVL.

This chain joins TRBV5-1 and TRBJ2-7, with TRBD2 as a possible D gene (7 bases). The CDR3 contains 15 residues. Between the trimmed V and J ends, which lost 5 bases and 2 bases, there was a span of 17 bases. The V gene's germline CDR1 is SGHRS and CDR2 YFSETQ. CDR3 residues: CASRDRTGGPYEQYF. The CDR3 bases are TGCGCCAGCAGGGATAGAACCGGGGGGCCCTACGAGCAGTACTTC.

This clone was counted between two and nine times. The chain links TRBV4-2 to TRBJ1-6, with a tentative D call TRBD1 (5 bases). There are 17 residues in the CDR3. Germline CDR1 and CDR2: LGHNA and YNFKEQ. V was clipped by 2 bases and J by 0 bases, with 11 bases between them. The CDR3 DNA sequence: TGTGCCAGCAGCCAACGGGGGAGCAGCTCCTATAATTCACCCCTCCACTTT. Translating it yields CASSQRGSSSYNSPLHF.

This chain joins TRBV5-1 and TRBJ1-5, with a possible D match to TRBD1 (6 bases). Between the trimmed V and J ends, which lost 4 bases and 5 bases, there was a span of 16 bases. This CDR3 has 15 amino acids. CDR1 is SGHRS and CDR2 is YFSETQ in the germline V gene. The DNA for the CDR3 is TGCGCCAGCAGCAAGGACACAGGGTCGGATCAGCCCCAGCATTTT. As protein: CASSKDTGSDQPQHF.

The chain is built from TRBV7-9 and TRBJ2-2, with D tentatively TRBD1 (6 bases). The germline CDR1 and CDR2 sequences are SEHNR and FQNEAQ (reference sequence). The CDR3 covers 15 residues. Trimming took 5 bases from V and 5 from J, leaving 15 bases between them. The CDR3 loop is CASSQQGSRTGELFF. The DNA of the CDR3 is TGTGCCAGCAGCCAACAGGGTAGCAGGACCGGGGAGCTGTTTTTT.

This clone has just a few counts. The V and J genes are TRBV4-2 and TRBJ2-7; 16 bases map to TRBD2. The germline gives CDR1 LGHNA, CDR2 YNFKEQ. Trimming at V came to 4 bases and at J to 9 bases, leaving 12 bases not matched to a gene. The CDR3 consists of 17 residues. The CDR3 region is CASSPGTSGRVLDLQYF. As DNA, the CDR3 is TGTGCCAGCAGCCCCGGGACTAGCGGGAGGGTCCTGGATTTGCAGTACTTC.

The CDR3 DNA reads TGTGCCTGGAGTGAGCGGGATACAGGCACTAGCACAGATACGCAGTATTTT. This sequence encodes CAWSERDTGTSTDTQYF. The V gene is TRBV30, the J gene TRBJ2-3; 7 bases agree with TRBD2. The CDR3 contains 17 residues. Germline-derived CDR1 and CDR2 are GTSNPN and SVGIG (reference sequence). The junction had 10 bases not matched to a gene; V was cut back by 1 base and J by 0 bases.

The V and J genes are TRBV2 and TRBJ1-3; tentatively, D is TRBD1 (5 bases). The length of the CDR3 is 14 residues. V lost 7 bases and J 0 bases, leaving 10 bases between the germline ends. Germline CDR1 reads SNHLY; CDR2 reads FYNNEI. Written as DNA, the CDR3 is TGTGCCAGCACTCAGGGTACCTCTGGAAACACCATATATTTT. As protein: CASTQGTSGNTIYF.

J is TRBJ1-2 and V is TRBV28; no clear D. The germline gives CDR1 MDHEN, CDR2 SYDVKM. V was cut by 3 bases and J by 4 bases, with 9 bases left in between. The CDR3 covers 13 residues. CDR3 bases: TGTGCCAGCAGTTTTCGCGTCTTCTATGGCTACACCTTC. Translation: CASSFRVFYGYTF.

The chain employs TRBV7-8 and TRBJ2-1; no firm D call. The germline CDR1 and CDR2 sequences are SGHVS and FQNEAQ. This CDR3 has 15 residues. The V end was cut by 5 bases, the J end by 2 bases, with 13 bases between. The CDR3 sequence: CASSLRGRTYNEQFF. CDR3 nucleotides: TGTGCCAGCAGCCTCCGTGGCAGGACCTACAATGAGCAGTTCTTC.

The V and J genes are TRBV6-5 and TRBJ1-1, with unresolved D. The CDR3 covers 12 residues. Germline V CDR1 and CDR2: MNHEY, SVGAGI. The ends were cut back, 7 bases at V and 4 bases at J, with 10 bases in the middle. CDR3 sequence reads: CASKSVSTEAFF. CDR3 sequence (DNA): TGTGCCAGCAAAAGTGTTAGCACTGAAGCTTTCTTT.

V usage is TRBV5-1 and J usage is TRBJ2-1, with 12 positions matching TRBD2. J lost 4 bases, V lost 4 bases, and 3 bases had no gene match. Germline assignment: CDR1 SGHRS and CDR2 YFSETQ. The CDR3 spans 15 residues. For the CDR3, the DNA is TGCGCCAGCAGCCCGACTAGCGGGAGTTACAATGAGCAGTTCTTC. Amino acids: CASSPTSGSYNEQFF. Supplemented by reference TRBV5-1 and TRBJ2-1, the full variable domain reads KAGVTQTPRYLIKTRGQQVTLSCSPISGHRSVSWYQQTPGQGLQFLFEYFSETQRNKGNFPGRFSGRQFSNSRSEMNVSTLELGDSALYLCASSPTSGSYNEQFFGPGTRLTVL.

In its sample, this clone was seen a few times. The chain uses TRBV19 and TRBJ2-5, with D possibly matching TRBD2 (6 bases). Trimming stripped 8 bases from V and 5 bases from J, with 15 bases between. The CDR3 covers 13 residues. The germline gives CDR1 LNHDA, CDR2 SQIVND (reference sequence). For the CDR3, the DNA is TGTGCCAGTTCACCGGGGGACGGGGAGACCCAGTACTTC. Translated: CASSPGDGETQYF.

The chain couples TRBV14 to TRBJ1-2, with D unclear. The CDR3 contains 13 residues. Trimming left V 3 bases short and J 1 base short, with 6 bases between. Germline CDR1 is SGHDN and CDR2 is FVKESK. CDR3 protein: CASSQLSNYGYTF. In DNA form, the CDR3 reads TGTGCCAGCAGCCAGCTCAGTAACTATGGCTACACCTTC.

The V gene is TRBV28, the J gene TRBJ2-3; 8 bases agree with TRBD1. The length of the CDR3 is 16 residues. CDR1 is MDHEN, CDR2 SYDVKM, per germline. Trimming at V came to 2 bases and at J to 3 bases, leaving 7 bases not matched to a gene. CDR3 amino acids: CASSLPPGGATDTQYF. The CDR3 coding sequence is TGTGCCAGCAGTTTACCCCCAGGGGGCGCGACAGATACGCAGTATTTT.